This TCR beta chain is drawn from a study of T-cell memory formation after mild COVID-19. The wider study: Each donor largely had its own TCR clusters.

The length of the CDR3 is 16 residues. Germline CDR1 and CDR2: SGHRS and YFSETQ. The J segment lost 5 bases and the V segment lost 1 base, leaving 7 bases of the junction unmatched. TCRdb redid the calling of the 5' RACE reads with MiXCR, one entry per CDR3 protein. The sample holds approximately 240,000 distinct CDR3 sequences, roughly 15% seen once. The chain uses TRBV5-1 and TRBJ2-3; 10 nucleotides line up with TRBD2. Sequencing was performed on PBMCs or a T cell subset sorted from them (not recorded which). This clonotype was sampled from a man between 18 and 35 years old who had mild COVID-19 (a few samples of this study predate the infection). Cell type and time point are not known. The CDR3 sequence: CASSLWASGGRDTQYF. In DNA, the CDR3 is TGCGCCAGCAGCTTGTGGGCTAGCGGGGGTCGAGATACGCAGTATTTT.